This TCR beta chain was observed in a study of blood T cell repertoires in COVID-19. Study summary: Material from acute and convalescent COVID-19 was sourced from the United States, Italy and Spain. Sources were T cells, B-cell-depleted T cells, or PBMCs; the material itself was cDNA or gDNA.

Assay: immunoSEQ multiplex PCR; the TCRdb copy retains only in-frame clones and omits some. The sample records around 150,000 clones, 80% to 85% being singletons. This TCR derives from an older woman who had recovered from COVID-19. Sequencing used PBMCs or T cells enriched from blood (not recorded which).

As DNA, the CDR3 is TGTGCCAGCAGCGAGAGACTAGCGGGAGAGGACAATGAGCAGTTCTTC. Translation gives CASSERLAGEDNEQFF. The chain carries TRBV7-9 and TRBJ2-1, with 12 bases aligning to TRBD2. The junction had 7 bases not matched to a gene; V was cut back by 5 bases and J by 5 bases. Germline V gene sequence: CDR1 SEHNR, CDR2 FQNEAQ (reference sequence). This CDR3 is built from 16 residues.